Following are 31 T cell receptor beta chains from one sample sequenced in a study of T cell changes during pregnancy in multiple sclerosis. Repertoires were generated with immunoSEQ multiplex PCR, while TCRdb's copy carries only in-frame clones and drops some. The profile shows 70,000 to 80,000 clones, approximately 94% of them singletons. Sequenced here: peripheral blood, sampled in the third trimester of pregnancy. The receptors derive from a female donor with multiple sclerosis, enrolled in a pregnancy study.

The chain has TRBV18 and TRBJ1-5; D ambiguous. V lost 4 bases and J 7 bases, leaving 11 bases between the germline ends. Germline assignment: CDR1 KGHSH and CDR2 LQKENI. This CDR3 region has 13 residues. CDR3 in DNA: TGTGCCAGCTCACGGTCAGGTGAGCAGCCCCAGCATTTT. The encoded protein is CASSRSGEQPQHF. Full variable domain (outside the CDR3, taken from reference TRBV18 and TRBJ1-5): NAGVMQNPRHLVRRRGQEARLRCSPMKGHSHVYWYRQLPEEGLKFMVYLQKENIIDESGMPKERFSAEFPKEGPSILRIQQVVRGDSAAYFCASSRSGEQPQHFGDGTRLSIL.

The genes are TRBV9 and TRBJ1-3, with a tentative D call TRBD1 (5 bases). This CDR3 comprises 13 residues. From germline, CDR1 is SGDLS and CDR2 YYNGEE. The V and J ends lost 4 bases and 4 bases respectively, with 9 bases between them. CDR3 coding DNA: TGTGCCAGCAGCCCGCGACAGGGAAACACCATATATTTT. Translation: CASSPRQGNTIYF.

The gene calls are TRBV5-1 and TRBJ2-3, with TRBD2 matching 11 bases. With 0 bases clipped from V and 2 bases from J, the junction kept 2 bases outside the gene matches. Germline lookup yields CDR1 SGHRS and CDR2 YFSETQ. There are 16 residues in the CDR3. The CDR3 reads CASSLGLAGFTDTQYF. The CDR3 DNA is TGCGCCAGCAGCTTGGGACTAGCGGGGTTCACAGATACGCAGTATTTT.

This chain links TRBV7-2 with TRBJ2-1; 13 bases are a match to TRBD2. This CDR3 has 17 amino acids. CDR1 is SGHTA and CDR2 is FQGNSA in the germline V gene. Unmatched junction bases numbered 8, after V lost 1 base and J lost 8 bases. CDR3 amino acids: CASSLVSTSGGAYEQFF. In DNA, the CDR3 is TGTGCCAGCAGCTTAGTTAGTACTAGCGGGGGGGCATATGAGCAGTTCTTC.

V is TRBV5-4 and J is TRBJ2-3, with TRBD1 as a possible D gene (5 bases). This CDR3 comprises 14 residues. Per the germline V gene, CDR1 is SGHNT and CDR2 is YYREEE (reference sequence). V lost 0 bases, J lost 6 bases, and 11 bases lay in between. The CDR3 bases are TGTGCCAGCAGCTTGGCGCCAGGGTCGGATACGCAGTATTTT. Translating it yields CASSLAPGSDTQYF.

This clone was seen once. This sequence joins TRBV7-6 and TRBJ1-3, with D perhaps matching TRBD1 (5 bases). Trimming removed 5 bases at V and 2 bases at J, with 10 bases between. The CDR3 loop spans 14 amino acids. Germline V gene sequence: CDR1 SGHVS, CDR2 FNYEAQ. In DNA form, the CDR3 reads TGTGCCAGCAGCCCGGGGGTCACTGGAAACACCATATATTTT. This gives the protein CASSPGVTGNTIYF. The whole variable domain, filled in from reference TRBV7-6 and TRBJ1-3, reads GAGVSQSPRYKVTKRGQDVALRCDPISGHVSLYWYRQALGQGPEFLTYFNYEAQQDKSGLPNDRFSAERPEGSISTLTIQRTEQRDSAMYRCASSPGVTGNTIYFGEGSWLTVV.

This rearrangement joins TRBV6-1 to TRBJ2-5, with a possible D match to TRBD1 (7 bases). From germline, CDR1 is MNHNS and CDR2 SASEGT. This CDR3 has 14 amino acids. The ends were cut back, 7 bases at V and 5 bases at J, with 17 bases in the middle. The CDR3 reads CASNAQGGRETQYF. The CDR3 DNA reads as TGTGCCAGCAACGCTCAGGGGGGAAGGGAGACCCAGTACTTC.

The V and J genes are TRBV27 and TRBJ2-3; TRBD2 matches 8 bases. CDR3 size: 15 residues. CDR1 and CDR2 from the germline V gene are MNHEY and SMNVEV (reference sequence). The V gene end was trimmed by 2 bases and the J gene end by 8 bases; junction bases not matched to a gene: 9. The CDR3 reads CASSLGAGVRGTQYF. Here the CDR3 DNA reads TGTGCCAGCAGTTTAGGAGCGGGGGTACGGGGTACGCAGTATTTT.

V gene TRBV7-3 combines with J gene TRBJ2-1; possibly TRBD2 for D (5 bases). This CDR3 is built from 15 residues. Trimming pared 1 base from V and 0 bases from J, leaving 7 bases between. Germline V CDR1 and CDR2: SGHTA, FQGTGA. CDR3 sequence: CASSLMGSSYNEQFF. The CDR3 nucleotides read TGTGCCAGCAGCTTAATGGGGAGCTCCTACAATGAGCAGTTCTTC.

The chain's CDR3 is CATSRGGLVTDTQYF. DNA for the CDR3: TGTGCCACCAGCAGAGGGGGACTAGTTACAGATACGCAGTATTTT. The rearrangement uses TRBV15 and TRBJ2-3, with 8 positions matching TRBD2. CDR1 is LNHNV and CDR2 is YYDKDF in the germline V gene (reference sequence). The V and J ends lost 1 base and 3 bases, in that order; junction bases with no gene match: 3. CDR3 size: 15 residues.

The chain recombines TRBV6-5 with TRBJ1-3, with TRBD1 as a possible D gene (6 bases). Germline CDR1 MNHEY, CDR2 SVGAGI. There are 14 residues in the CDR3. Trimming stripped 6 bases from V and 0 bases from J, with 9 bases between. CDR3 DNA: TGTGCCAGCAGACAGGGTAACTCTGGAAACACCATATATTTT. It translates to CASRQGNSGNTIYF.

This clone was recorded only once. For the CDR3, the DNA is TGTGCCAGCAATGAGGGTCAGGGAATTAATAGCAATCAGCCCCAGCATTTT. Translation: CASNEGQGINSNQPQHF. V and J are TRBV2 and TRBJ1-5; a weak D match, TRBD1 (5 bases). V shed 7 bases and J shed 0 bases, with 19 bases lying between them. Germline CDR1 is SNHLY and CDR2 is FYNNEI. This CDR3 has 17 residues.

The genes are TRBV27 and TRBJ1-1; D is unclear. The CDR3 has 15 amino acids. CDR1 is MNHEY and CDR2 is SMNVEV in the germline V gene (reference sequence). V was shortened by 3 bases and J by 5 bases, with 16 bases between the two germline ends. The CDR3 loop reads CASSFLGQLGTEAFF. For the CDR3, the DNA is TGTGCCAGCAGTTTTTTGGGCCAGCTTGGGACTGAAGCTTTCTTT.

The chain links TRBV27 to TRBJ1-4; D uncertain. V was cut by 6 bases and J by 0 bases, with 11 bases left in between. The CDR3 is 15 residues long. Germline V gene sequence: CDR1 MNHEY, CDR2 SMNVEV (reference sequence). CDR3 DNA: TGTGCCAGCAGAATACTCGGGACAACTAATGAAAAACTGTTTTTT. This sequence encodes CASRILGTTNEKLFF.

The CDR3 sequence is CASSPGGSNQPQHF. The CDR3 bases are TGTGCCAGCAGCCCCGGAGGTAGCAATCAGCCCCAGCATTTT. This sequence joins TRBV7-9 and TRBJ1-5; no firm D call. This CDR3 region has 14 residues. V was shortened by 5 bases and J by 0 bases, with 8 bases between the two germline ends. In germline, CDR1 is SEHNR, CDR2 FQNEAQ (reference sequence).

This chain connects TRBV19 to TRBJ1-2, with D uncertain. The germline CDR1 and CDR2 sequences are LNHDA and SQIVND (reference sequence). Trimming took off 2 bases at V and 8 bases at J, with 12 bases between the two ends. This CDR3 contains 13 residues. This CDR3 is CASSIKGSGGYTF. CDR3 nucleotide sequence: TGTGCCAGTAGTATAAAAGGGAGCGGGGGCTACACCTTC.

The chain uses TRBV29-1 and TRBJ1-1; D may be TRBD1 (5 bases). Trimming left V 4 bases short and J 2 bases short, with 11 bases between. CDR1 and CDR2 from the germline V gene are SQVTM and ANQGSEA. The CDR3 consists of 13 residues. The CDR3 spells CSVGGEGNTEAFF. DNA for the CDR3: TGCAGCGTTGGGGGGGAGGGTAACACTGAAGCTTTCTTT.

This clone has only one observation. The chain couples TRBV18 to TRBJ2-1; 9 nucleotides match TRBD2. Germline lookup yields CDR1 KGHSH and CDR2 LQKENI. The CDR3 loop spans 17 amino acids. The V and J ends lost 1 base and 0 bases, in that order; junction bases with no gene match: 4. The CDR3 spells CASSPRKRGDSYNEQFF. The CDR3 DNA follows: TGTGCCAGCTCACCACGGAAGCGGGGGGACTCCTACAATGAGCAGTTCTTC.

The V gene is TRBV19, the J gene TRBJ1-1; 9 bases agree with TRBD1. The CDR3 runs to 14 residues. J lost 5 bases, V lost 6 bases, and 7 bases had no gene match. In germline, CDR1 is LNHDA, CDR2 SQIVND (reference sequence). CDR3 in DNA: TGTGCCAGTAGGCAACAGGGGGCTGGGACTGAAGCTTTCTTT. Translating gives CASRQQGAGTEAFF.

This clone was seen just once. The chain uses TRBV2 and TRBJ2-7, with D unresolved. This CDR3 is 13 amino acids long. Trimming removed 6 bases at V and 5 bases at J, with 14 bases between. The V gene's germline CDR1 is SNHLY and CDR2 FYNNEI. The CDR3 DNA reads as TGTGCCAGCAGGCAGGCCGTCTCTAACGAGCAGTACTTC. Its translation: CASRQAVSNEQYF.

The chain employs TRBV11-1 and TRBJ1-5, with 7 nucleotides matching TRBD1. This CDR3 has 15 residues. J lost 2 bases, V lost 3 bases, and 4 bases had no gene match. Germline V CDR1 and CDR2: SGHAT, FQDESV (reference sequence). The CDR3 DNA reads TGTGCCAGCAGCTTGGGGACAGAGGGCAATCAGCCCCAGCATTTT. This encodes CASSLGTEGNQPQHF.

DNA for the CDR3: TGCAGCGTTTCGACATCCTTCTACGAGCAGTACTTC. This encodes CSVSTSFYEQYF. The genes are TRBV29-1 and TRBJ2-7; no clear D. CDR1 is SQVTM and CDR2 is ANQGSEA in the germline V gene. This CDR3 contains 12 residues. V dropped 5 bases and J dropped 3 bases, with 11 bases sitting between them.

V and J are TRBV7-2 and TRBJ1-2, with D possibly TRBD1 on 5 matching bases. The germline V and J ends were trimmed by 0 bases and 5 bases, with 16 bases remaining between them. Germline CDR1 and CDR2: SGHTA and FQGNSA. The CDR3 has 16 amino acids. The CDR3 nucleotides are TGTGCCAGCAGCTTAGCGCTAGGTCAGGGACTTTATGGCTACACCTTC. Its translation is CASSLALGQGLYGYTF. Combining the CDR3 with reference TRBV7-2 and TRBJ1-2 gives the whole variable domain GAGVSQSPSNKVTEKGKDVELRCDPISGHTALYWYRQSLGQGLEFLIYFQGNSAPDKSGLPSDRFSAERTGGSVSTLTIQRTQQEDSAVYLCASSLALGQGLYGYTFGSGTRLTVV.

This clone was seen once. V is TRBV7-2 and J is TRBJ1-2, with a weak D call TRBD1 (6 bases). Trimming stripped 4 bases from V and 5 bases from J, with 17 bases between. Per the germline V gene, CDR1 is SGHTA and CDR2 is FQGNSA. The CDR3 totals 15 residues. CDR3 amino acids: CASSSRTVYPYGYTF. The CDR3 DNA reads as TGTGCCAGCAGCTCACGGACAGTCTACCCTTATGGCTACACCTTC.

The CDR3 DNA follows: TGTGCCAGCAGCTTAGGCGGGGTTGGCTACACCTTC. This gives the protein CASSLGGVGYTF. This sequence joins TRBV7-6 and TRBJ1-2; no firm D call. The CDR3 runs 12 residues. V lost 1 base and J 7 bases, leaving 7 bases between the germline ends. Looked up from germline, CDR1 is SGHVS and CDR2 is FNYEAQ.

The rearrangement links TRBV5-1 to TRBJ2-1; 8 bases fit TRBD2. CDR1 SGHRS and CDR2 YFSETQ come from the germline V gene. This CDR3 is built from 18 residues. Trimming took 0 bases from V and 4 from J; bases not matched to a gene: 12. DNA of the CDR3: TGCGCCAGCAGCTTGGCAGCGGGGGAACACAGACTTTACAATGAGCAGTTCTTC. This codes for CASSLAAGEHRLYNEQFF.

The V call is TRBV6-4, the J call TRBJ2-3, with 14 bases matching TRBD2. V trimming: 4 bases; J trimming: 4 bases; junction bases outside the gene matches: 4. The CDR3 has 16 amino acids. CDR1 and CDR2 (germline): MRHNA, SNTAGT. Here the CDR3 DNA reads TGTGCCAGCAGTGGACCGACTAGCGGGGGGGCAGATACGCAGTATTTT. It specifies CASSGPTSGGADTQYF.

This clone was counted once. Its ends do not fully match the called genes, so a read error is possible. CDR3 sequence: CASTVGNRGEQYF. The CDR3 region has the DNA TGTGCCAGCACCGTAGGAAACAGGGGCGAGCAGTACTTC. V and J are TRBV9 and TRBJ2-7; 7 bases fit TRBD1. The CDR3 extends over 13 amino acids. Germline CDR1 reads SGDLS; CDR2 reads YYNGEE.

The J gene is TRBJ2-7, the V gene TRBV19, with D perhaps TRBD2 (5 bases). V was clipped by 6 bases and J by 2 bases, with 14 bases between them. This CDR3 region has 14 residues. CDR1 is LNHDA, CDR2 SQIVND, per germline (reference sequence). The CDR3, as DNA: TGTGCCAGTAGCGGGGTCAGCAAGACCTACGAGCAGTACTTC. Translation gives CASSGVSKTYEQYF.

The chain couples TRBV19 to TRBJ1-1; perhaps TRBD1 as D (5 bases). Germline CDR1 LNHDA, CDR2 SQIVND (reference sequence). This CDR3 comprises 12 residues. The V and J ends lost 7 bases and 6 bases respectively, with 12 bases between them. Written as DNA, the CDR3 is TGTGCCAGTATGTCTGCGGGGCCTGAAGCTTTCTTT. Amino acid sequence: CASMSAGPEAFF.

This chain uses TRBV11-1 with TRBJ2-7; D perhaps matches TRBD1 (6 bases). The V end was cut by 5 bases, the J end by 3 bases, with 14 bases between. The CDR3 is 14 amino acids. Germline V gene data show CDR1 as SGHAT and CDR2 as FQDESV (reference sequence). The CDR3 DNA reads as TGTGCCAGCAGCCTCAGGGGTACCGTCTACGAGCAGTACTTC. Encoded protein: CASSLRGTVYEQYF.